A single sample gave rise to the 8 T cell receptor beta chains below, sequenced in a study of CD8+ T cells in alopecia areata. RNA, once extracted, was reverse transcribed into cDNA for use as the sequencing template. Using immunoSEQ multiplex PCR, the repertoire was profiled, and TCRdb retains in-frame clones only, with some absent. This table has 200,000 to 250,000 clones, 40% to 45% appearing once. As to treatment: oral pan-JAK inhibitor, 5-10 mg twice daily. The sequenced sample was CD4+ T cells sorted from blood, obtained at approximately week 37, from a patient treated with tofacitinib. The origin of the receptors is a human donor with alopecia areata.

This clone was seen a handful of times. V usage is TRBV11-2 and J usage is TRBJ1-5; weak D call: TRBD1 (5 bases). CDR1 and CDR2 from the germline V gene are SGHAT and FQNNGV. The CDR3 contains 14 residues. Trimming took 5 bases from V and 3 from J, leaving 11 bases between them. The DNA for the CDR3 is TGTGCCAGCAGCCAAGACAGATACAATCAGCCCCAGCATTTT. This codes for CASSQDRYNQPQHF.

J is TRBJ1-1 and V is TRBV7-9; possible D gene TRBD1, 5 bases. V was trimmed by 2 bases and J by 1 base, leaving 14 bases between them. CDR1 and CDR2 (germline): SEHNR, FQNEAQ (reference sequence). The CDR3 is 16 residues long. The CDR3 region has the DNA TGTGCCAGCAGCTTACCGGGGCTGCGGGGGAACACTGAAGCTTTCTTT. It translates to CASSLPGLRGNTEAFF.

This clone was seen more than once but under ten times. The chain carries TRBV6-5 and TRBJ2-1, with 9 bases identical to TRBD2. Per the germline V gene, CDR1 is MNHEY and CDR2 is SVGAGI. This CDR3 is built from 14 residues. V lost 2 bases, J lost 6 bases, and 2 bases stayed unmatched. The CDR3 DNA is TGTGCCAGCAGTTACGCGGGAGGGCGCAATGAGCAGTTCTTC. Translated: CASSYAGGRNEQFF.

The table lists this clone with a few counts. The chain has TRBV30 and TRBJ1-1; D gene uncertain. Trimming shortened V by 3 bases and J by 1 base, and 9 bases separated the two germline ends. There are 13 residues in the CDR3. Germline V lookup: CDR1 GTSNPN, CDR2 SVGIG (reference sequence). The chain's CDR3 is CAWRRTENTEAFF. CDR3 coding DNA: TGTGCCTGGAGGAGGACGGAGAACACTGAAGCTTTCTTT.

The genes are TRBV10-3 and TRBJ2-7; TRBD1 is a possible D gene (5 bases). V was clipped by 2 bases and J by 6 bases, with 14 bases between them. The CDR3 length is 14 residues. Germline CDR1 is ENHRY and CDR2 is SYGVKD. Here the CDR3 DNA reads TGTGCCATCAGTGAGACAGGAGCTCAGGGCGAGCAGTACTTC. It codes for CAISETGAQGEQYF.

This clone was found a few times. V and J are TRBV29-1 and TRBJ2-5; D might be TRBD1 (6 bases). V lost 6 bases, J lost 6 bases, and 17 bases lay in between. Germline V gene data show CDR1 as SQVTM and CDR2 as ANQGSEA. This CDR3 region has 13 residues. The CDR3: CSVPSQGAKTQYF. CDR3 coding DNA: TGCAGCGTCCCCTCACAGGGTGCGAAGACCCAGTACTTC.

This clone occurred a few times. V and J are TRBV29-1 and TRBJ1-1; maybe TRBD1 (5 bases). There are 14 residues in the CDR3. V was pared by 5 bases and J by 5 bases, with 18 bases between. The germline CDR1 and CDR2 sequences are SQVTM and ANQGSEA. The CDR3 nucleotides are TGCAGCGTTAACTGGGGACCGATTCGGACTGAAGCTTTCTTT. Amino acid sequence: CSVNWGPIRTEAFF.

The rearrangement uses TRBV25-1 and TRBJ2-5; TRBD2 agrees at 10 bases. With 2 bases clipped from V and 4 bases from J, the junction kept 10 bases outside the gene matches. Germline V gene sequence: CDR1 MGHDK, CDR2 SYGVNS. This CDR3 contains 17 residues. The CDR3 sequence is CASSEPPSGRAVETQYF. CDR3 nucleotide sequence: TGTGCCAGCAGTGAACCTCCCAGCGGGAGGGCCGTAGAGACCCAGTACTTC. The full variable domain, with the rest looked up from reference TRBV25-1 and TRBJ2-5, is EADIYQTPRYLVIGTGKKITLECSQTMGHDKMYWYQQDPGMELHLIHYSYGVNSTEKGDLSSESTVSRIRTEHFPLTLESARPSHTSQYLCASSEPPSGRAVETQYFGPGTRLLVL.